This passage covers 11 T cell receptor beta chains from one sample sequenced in a study of T cell responses to AZD1222 COVID-19 vaccine. Generated by immunoSEQ multiplex PCR, the TCRdb table keeps only in-frame clones and is missing some. The table shows tens of thousands of clones, with 80% occurring only once. The source was peripheral blood, collected 28 days after the second dose of the MenACWY control vaccine. These receptors were collected from an adult who received the MenACWY meningococcal vaccine as a control.

V gene TRBV29-1 combines with J gene TRBJ2-7, with 7 bases aligning to TRBD1. CDR1 SQVTM and CDR2 ANQGSEA come from the germline V gene. Trimming took 6 bases from V and 0 from J; bases not matched to a gene: 8. This CDR3 is 14 amino acids long. The CDR3 nucleotides are TGCAGCGTGACCCGGGACAGAAACTCCTACGAGCAGTACTTC. Protein product: CSVTRDRNSYEQYF.

This rearrangement joins TRBV5-1 to TRBJ2-2; the D gene could be TRBD1 or TRBD2 (5 bases each). From germline, CDR1 is SGHRS and CDR2 YFSETQ. CDR3 length equals 16 residues. The ends were cut back, 0 bases at V and 0 bases at J, with 9 bases in the middle. CDR3 in amino acids: CASSLVGTTNTGELFF. The CDR3 coding sequence is TGCGCCAGCAGCTTGGTGGGGACGACGAACACCGGGGAGCTGTTTTTT.

The J gene is TRBJ1-2, the V gene TRBV28; tentative D call: TRBD1 (5 bases). The CDR3 is made up of 15 amino acids. Trimming cost V 2 bases and J 10 bases, with 20 bases left between them. The germline CDR1 and CDR2 sequences are MDHEN and SYDVKM. CDR3 sequence: CASSLNKWVKGIYTF. In DNA form, the CDR3 reads TGTGCCAGCAGTTTAAATAAATGGGTTAAGGGGATCTACACCTTC.

The chain links TRBV27 to TRBJ1-3, with a possible D match to TRBD1 (5 bases). The CDR3 is 16 amino acids. Germline V gene lookup returns CDR1 MNHEY and CDR2 SMNVEV (reference sequence). The V end lost 1 base, the J end lost 1 base, and 11 bases lay between the germline ends. The CDR3 DNA is TGTGCCAGCAGTTTATACGGGACGGATTCTGGAAACACCATATATTTT. Translation gives CASSLYGTDSGNTIYF.

The chain links TRBV27 to TRBJ2-3; 8 nucleotides agree with TRBD1. V lost 7 bases, J lost 1 base, and 4 bases stayed unmatched. Looked up from germline, CDR1 is MNHEY and CDR2 is SMNVEV (reference sequence). CDR3 length: 14 residues. The CDR3 protein is CASKTRGRTDTQYF. The CDR3 DNA follows: TGTGCCAGCAAAACCAGGGGGCGCACAGATACGCAGTATTTT.

This clone was seen a handful of times. This specimen includes other DNA sequences encoding the same CDR3. This rearrangement joins TRBV9 to TRBJ1-1, with a weak D call TRBD1 (6 bases). Germline V gene lookup returns CDR1 SGDLS and CDR2 YYNGEE. V was trimmed by 8 bases and J by 5 bases, leaving 13 bases between them. The CDR3 length is 12 residues. The CDR3 sequence is CASQGSNTEAFF. The CDR3 coding sequence is TGTGCCAGTCAGGGGAGCAATACTGAAGCTTTCTTT.

V is TRBV5-1 and J is TRBJ2-5; D possibly corresponds to TRBD2 (6 bases). This CDR3 is 16 amino acids long. CDR1 SGHRS and CDR2 YFSETQ come from the germline V gene. V was pared by 3 bases and J by 2 bases, with 17 bases between. The CDR3 bases are TGCGCCAGCAGCTCAGGCGGGGCGCGAGCGCAAGAGACCCAGTACTTC. Translation: CASSSGGARAQETQYF.

CDR3 loop: CASSEWGDRIRTDTQYF. CDR3 bases: TGTGCCAGCAGTGAATGGGGGGATAGAATCCGCACAGATACGCAGTATTTT. V is TRBV6-1 and J is TRBJ2-3, with D perhaps TRBD2 (6 bases). Germline V gene sequence: CDR1 MNHNS, CDR2 SASEGT. The CDR3 extends over 17 amino acids. Trimming cost V 2 bases and J 1 base, with 16 bases left between them.

The V gene is TRBV19, the J gene TRBJ1-1; a possible D gene is TRBD1 (6 bases). V lost 9 bases and J 10 bases, leaving 12 bases between the germline ends. From germline, CDR1 is LNHDA and CDR2 SQIVND (reference sequence). CDR3 length equals 10 residues. CDR3 residues: CASTGRGAFF. Here the CDR3 DNA reads TGTGCCAGCACAGGGAGGGGAGCTTTCTTT.

The chain joins TRBV3-1 (or the pseudogene TRBV3-2) to TRBJ1-3; D gene unclear. CDR3 length: 19 residues. Trimming removed 3 bases from V and 1 base from J, with 22 bases in between. Germline CDR1 LGHDT, CDR2 YNNKEL (reference sequence). CDR3 sequence: CASSHRSVNRASSGNTIYF. CDR3 nucleotide sequence: TGTGCCAGCAGCCATCGTTCAGTAAATAGAGCTTCGTCTGGAAACACCATATATTTT.

V and J are TRBV5-1 and TRBJ1-1; 7 bases match TRBD1. CDR1 and CDR2 (germline): SGHRS, YFSETQ. The CDR3 runs to 14 residues. The junction had 6 bases not matched to a gene; V was cut back by 0 bases and J by 7 bases. The CDR3 is CASSLDAGGSEAFF. In DNA form, the CDR3 reads TGCGCCAGCAGCTTGGACGCAGGGGGGAGTGAAGCTTTCTTT.